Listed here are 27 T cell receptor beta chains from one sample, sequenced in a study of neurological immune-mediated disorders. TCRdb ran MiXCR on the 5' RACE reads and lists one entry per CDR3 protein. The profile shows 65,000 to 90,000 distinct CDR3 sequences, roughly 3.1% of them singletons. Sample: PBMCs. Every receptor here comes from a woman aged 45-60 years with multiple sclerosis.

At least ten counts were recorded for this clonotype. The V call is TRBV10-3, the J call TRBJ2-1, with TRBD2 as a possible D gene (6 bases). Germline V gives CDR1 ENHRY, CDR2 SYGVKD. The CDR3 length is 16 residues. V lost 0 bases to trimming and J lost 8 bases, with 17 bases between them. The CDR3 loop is CAISESGTGLPDEQFF. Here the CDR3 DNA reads TGTGCCATCAGTGAGTCGGGGACTGGCCTACCCGATGAGCAGTTCTTC.

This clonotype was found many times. The CDR3 bases are TGCAGTGCTAATTCGCTAATGGGACCTTCCATCGTCTACGAGCAGTACTTC. It is translated as CSANSLMGPSIVYEQYF. This chain connects TRBV20-1 to TRBJ2-7; possibly TRBD1 or TRBD2 for D (5 bases each). V shed 4 bases and J shed 3 bases, with 25 bases lying between them. CDR3 length: 17 residues. CDR1 and CDR2 from the germline V gene are DFQATT and SNEGSKA (reference sequence).

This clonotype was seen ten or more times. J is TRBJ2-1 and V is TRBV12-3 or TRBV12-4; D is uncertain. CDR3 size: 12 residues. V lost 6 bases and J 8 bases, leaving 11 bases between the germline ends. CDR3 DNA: TGTGCCAGCAGACGGGTCCGCGATGAGCAGTTCTTC. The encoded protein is CASRRVRDEQFF.

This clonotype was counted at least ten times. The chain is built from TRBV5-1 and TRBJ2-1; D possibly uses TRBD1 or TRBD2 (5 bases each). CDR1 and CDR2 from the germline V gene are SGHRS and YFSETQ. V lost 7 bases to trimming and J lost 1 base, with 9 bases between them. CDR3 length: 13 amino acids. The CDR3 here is CASAGRSYNEQFF. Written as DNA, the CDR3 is TGCGCCAGCGCAGGGAGATCCTACAATGAGCAGTTCTTC. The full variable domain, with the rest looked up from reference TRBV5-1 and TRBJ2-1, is KAGVTQTPRYLIKTRGQQVTLSCSPISGHRSVSWYQQTPGQGLQFLFEYFSETQRNKGNFPGRFSGRQFSNSRSEMNVSTLELGDSALYLCASAGRSYNEQFFGPGTRLTVL.

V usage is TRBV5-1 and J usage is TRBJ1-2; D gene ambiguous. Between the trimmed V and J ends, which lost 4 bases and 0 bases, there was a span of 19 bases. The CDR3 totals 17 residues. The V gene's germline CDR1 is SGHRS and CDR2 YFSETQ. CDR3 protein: CASSVGISKPANYGYTF. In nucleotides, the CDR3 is TGCGCCAGCAGCGTCGGTATATCAAAACCAGCTAACTATGGCTACACCTTC.

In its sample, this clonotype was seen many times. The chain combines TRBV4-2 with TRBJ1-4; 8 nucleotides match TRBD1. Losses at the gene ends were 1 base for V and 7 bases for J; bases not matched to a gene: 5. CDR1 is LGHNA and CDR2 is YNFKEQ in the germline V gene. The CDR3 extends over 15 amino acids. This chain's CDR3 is CASSQVFGQGEKLFF. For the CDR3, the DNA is TGTGCCAGCAGCCAAGTGTTCGGACAGGGTGAAAAACTGTTTTTT.

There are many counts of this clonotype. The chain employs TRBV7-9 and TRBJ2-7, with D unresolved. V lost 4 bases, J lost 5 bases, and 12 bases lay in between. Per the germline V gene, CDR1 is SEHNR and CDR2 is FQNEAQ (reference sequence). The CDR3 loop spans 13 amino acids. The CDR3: CASSSELWDEQYV. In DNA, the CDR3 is TGTGCCAGCAGCTCCGAGTTGTGGGACGAGCAGTACGTC.

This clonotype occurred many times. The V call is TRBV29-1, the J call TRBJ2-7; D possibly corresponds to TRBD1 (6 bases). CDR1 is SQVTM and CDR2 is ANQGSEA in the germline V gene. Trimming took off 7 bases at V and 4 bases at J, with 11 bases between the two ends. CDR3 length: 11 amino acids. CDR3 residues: CSAGTQYEQYF. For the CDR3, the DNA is TGCAGCGCCGGGACACAATACGAGCAGTACTTC.

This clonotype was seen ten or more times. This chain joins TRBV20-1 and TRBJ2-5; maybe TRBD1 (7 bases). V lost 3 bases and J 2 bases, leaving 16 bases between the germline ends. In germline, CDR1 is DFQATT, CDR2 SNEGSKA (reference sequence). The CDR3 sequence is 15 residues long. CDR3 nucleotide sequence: TGCAGTGCTAGTGTTCCCAGGGGGGCACAAGAGACCCAGTACTTC. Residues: CSASVPRGAQETQYF.

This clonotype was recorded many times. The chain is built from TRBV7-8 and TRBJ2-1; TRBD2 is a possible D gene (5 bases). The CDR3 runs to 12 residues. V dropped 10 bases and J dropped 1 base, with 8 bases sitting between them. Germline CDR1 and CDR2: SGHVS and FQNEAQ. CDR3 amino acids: CATGDSYNEQFF. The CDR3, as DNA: TGTGCCACCGGGGATTCCTACAATGAGCAGTTCTTC. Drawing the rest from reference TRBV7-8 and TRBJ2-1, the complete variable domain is GAGVSQSPRYKVAKRGQDVALRCDPISGHVSLFWYQQALGQGPEFLTYFQNEAQLDKSGLPSDRFFAERPEGSVSTLKIQRTQQEDSAVYLCATGDSYNEQFFGPGTRLTVL.

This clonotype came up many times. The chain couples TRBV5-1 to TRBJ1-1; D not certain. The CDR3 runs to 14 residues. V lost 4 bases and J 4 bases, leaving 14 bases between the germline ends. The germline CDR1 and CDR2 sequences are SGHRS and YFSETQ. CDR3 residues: CASSPYMSPTEAFF. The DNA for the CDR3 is TGCGCCAGCAGCCCCTATATGAGTCCCACTGAAGCTTTCTTT.

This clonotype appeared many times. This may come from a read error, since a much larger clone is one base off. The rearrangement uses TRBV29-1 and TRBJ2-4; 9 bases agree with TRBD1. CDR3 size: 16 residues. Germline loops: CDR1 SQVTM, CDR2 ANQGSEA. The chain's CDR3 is CSALGTGSVAKKIQYF. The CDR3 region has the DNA TGCAGCGCACTCGGGACAGGGTCAGTTGCCAAAAAAATTCAGTACTTC.

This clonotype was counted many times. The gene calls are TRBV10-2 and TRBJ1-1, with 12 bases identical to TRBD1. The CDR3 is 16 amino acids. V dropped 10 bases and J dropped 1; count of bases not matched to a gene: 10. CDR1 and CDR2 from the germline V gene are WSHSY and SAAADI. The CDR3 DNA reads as TGCGCCATCCTGGGGACAGGGGGCGATGGGAACACTGAAGCTTTCTTT. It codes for CAILGTGGDGNTEAFF.

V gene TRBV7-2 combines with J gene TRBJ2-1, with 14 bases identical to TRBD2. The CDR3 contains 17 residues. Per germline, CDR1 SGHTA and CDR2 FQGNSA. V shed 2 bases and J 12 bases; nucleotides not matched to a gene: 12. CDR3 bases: TGTGCCAGCAGCTTAACCCCGGGACTAGCGGGAGTCACAGGGCAGTTCTTC. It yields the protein CASSLTPGLAGVTGQFF.

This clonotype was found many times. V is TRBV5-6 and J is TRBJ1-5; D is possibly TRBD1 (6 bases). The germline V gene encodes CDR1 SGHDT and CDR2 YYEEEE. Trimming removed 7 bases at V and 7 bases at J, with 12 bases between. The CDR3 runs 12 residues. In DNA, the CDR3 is TGTGCCAGCTCGAACAGGGACCAGCCCCAGCATTTT. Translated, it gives CASSNRDQPQHF.

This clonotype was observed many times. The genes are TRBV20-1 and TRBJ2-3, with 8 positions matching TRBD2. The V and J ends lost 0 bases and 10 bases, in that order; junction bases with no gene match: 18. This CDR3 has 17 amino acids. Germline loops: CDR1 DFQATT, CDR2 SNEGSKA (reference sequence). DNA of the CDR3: TGCAGTGCTAGAGAGGGCCCTAGCGGGCCCAAGTTAGAGGCGCAGTATTTT. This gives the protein CSAREGPSGPKLEAQYF.

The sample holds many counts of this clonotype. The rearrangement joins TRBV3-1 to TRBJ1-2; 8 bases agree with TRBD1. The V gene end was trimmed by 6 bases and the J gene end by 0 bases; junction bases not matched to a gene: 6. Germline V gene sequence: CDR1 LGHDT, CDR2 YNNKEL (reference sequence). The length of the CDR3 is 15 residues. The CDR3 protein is CASSQGQAPNYGYTF. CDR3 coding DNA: TGTGCCAGCAGTCAGGGACAGGCACCTAACTATGGCTACACCTTC.

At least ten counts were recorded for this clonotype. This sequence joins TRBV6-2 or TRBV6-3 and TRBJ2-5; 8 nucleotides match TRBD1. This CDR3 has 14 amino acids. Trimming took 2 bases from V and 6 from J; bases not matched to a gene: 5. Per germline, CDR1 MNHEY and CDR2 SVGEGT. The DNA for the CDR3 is TGTGCCAGCAGTTACCGGGACAGGTGGAAGACCCAGTACTTC. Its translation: CASSYRDRWKTQYF.

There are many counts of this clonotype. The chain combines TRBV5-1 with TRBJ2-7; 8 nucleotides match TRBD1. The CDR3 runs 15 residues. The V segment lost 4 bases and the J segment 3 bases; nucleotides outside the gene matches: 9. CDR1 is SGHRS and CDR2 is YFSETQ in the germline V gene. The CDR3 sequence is CASSQSQGAGYEQYF. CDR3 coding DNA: TGCGCCAGCAGCCAGTCTCAGGGGGCAGGCTACGAGCAGTACTTC.

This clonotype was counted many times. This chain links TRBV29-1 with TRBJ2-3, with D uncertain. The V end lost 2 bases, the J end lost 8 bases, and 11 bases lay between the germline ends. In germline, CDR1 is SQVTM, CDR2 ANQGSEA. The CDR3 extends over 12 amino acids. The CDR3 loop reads CSVELDPFTQYF. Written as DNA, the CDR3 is TGCAGCGTTGAATTGGACCCATTTACGCAGTATTTT.

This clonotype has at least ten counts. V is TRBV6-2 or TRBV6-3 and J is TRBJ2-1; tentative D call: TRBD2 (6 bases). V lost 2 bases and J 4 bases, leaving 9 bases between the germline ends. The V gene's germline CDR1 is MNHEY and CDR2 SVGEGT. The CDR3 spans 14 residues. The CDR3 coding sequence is TGTGCCAGCAGTTACGGGGACTCGTACAATGAGCAGTTCTTC. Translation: CASSYGDSYNEQFF.

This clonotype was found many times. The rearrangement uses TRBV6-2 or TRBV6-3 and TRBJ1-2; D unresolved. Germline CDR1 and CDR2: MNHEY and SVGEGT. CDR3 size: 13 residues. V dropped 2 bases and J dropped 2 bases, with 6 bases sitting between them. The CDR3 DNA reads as TGTGCCAGCAGTTACGACTCCAACTATGGCTACACCTTC. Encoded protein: CASSYDSNYGYTF.

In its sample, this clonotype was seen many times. In nucleotides, the CDR3 is TGCGCCAGCACTCGGGCCTCCTACCGCGAGACCCAGTACTTC. Amino acids: CASTRASYRETQYF. The chain links TRBV5-1 to TRBJ2-5; D is unresolved. The CDR3 is made up of 14 amino acids. Trimming stripped 6 bases from V and 5 bases from J, with 17 bases between. Looked up from germline, CDR1 is SGHRS and CDR2 is YFSETQ.

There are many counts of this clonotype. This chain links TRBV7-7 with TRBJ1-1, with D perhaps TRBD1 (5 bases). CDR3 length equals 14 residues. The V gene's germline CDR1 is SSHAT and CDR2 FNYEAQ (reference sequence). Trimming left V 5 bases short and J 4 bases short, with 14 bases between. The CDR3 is CASSPLAGTTEAFF. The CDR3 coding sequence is TGTGCCAGCAGCCCCCTGGCGGGGACCACTGAAGCTTTCTTT.

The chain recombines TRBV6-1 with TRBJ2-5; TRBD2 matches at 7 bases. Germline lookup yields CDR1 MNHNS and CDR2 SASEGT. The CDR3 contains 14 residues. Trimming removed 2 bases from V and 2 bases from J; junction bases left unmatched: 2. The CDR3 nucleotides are TGTGCCAGCAGTGAATGGGGGGGGCAAGAGACCCAGTACTTC. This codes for CASSEWGGQETQYF.

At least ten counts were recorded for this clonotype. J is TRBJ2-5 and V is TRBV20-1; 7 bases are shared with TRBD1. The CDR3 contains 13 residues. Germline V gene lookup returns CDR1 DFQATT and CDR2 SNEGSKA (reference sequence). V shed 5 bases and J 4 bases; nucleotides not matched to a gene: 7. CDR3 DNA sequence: TGCAGTGCTCCTAAGACAGGGATAGAGACCCAGTACTTC. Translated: CSAPKTGIETQYF.

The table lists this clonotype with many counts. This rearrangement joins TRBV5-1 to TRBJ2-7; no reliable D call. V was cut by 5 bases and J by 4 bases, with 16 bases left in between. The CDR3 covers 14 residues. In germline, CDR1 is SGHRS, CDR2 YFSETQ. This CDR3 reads CASRSIQESYEQYF. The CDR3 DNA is TGCGCCAGCAGATCGATTCAGGAAAGTTACGAGCAGTACTTC.